Presented here are 26 T cell receptor beta chains from one specimen sequenced in a study of cytomegalovirus exposure and HLA in healthy donors. Use of 60 Vbeta and 13 Jbeta primers characterized the PCR. TCRdb's copy holds only in-frame clones and misses some; the assay was immunoSEQ multiplex PCR. The sample holds over 95,000 clones; 77% are singletons and the top ten take 11%. The sample taken for sequencing was PBMCs. Receptor source: a man between 40 and 49 years old in good health and CMV-seropositive.

The rearrangement uses TRBV5-1 and TRBJ1-4, with D perhaps TRBD1 (6 bases). V lost 4 bases and J lost 4, with 20 bases in between. CDR3 length: 17 amino acids. The germline V gene has CDR1 SGHRS and CDR2 YFSETQ. The CDR3 protein is CASSARTAPWGNEKLFF. CDR3 nucleotide sequence: TGCGCCAGCAGCGCGAGGACAGCCCCCTGGGGTAATGAAAAACTGTTTTTT.

The chain combines TRBV5-4 with TRBJ2-7; 8 bases are a match to TRBD2. CDR3 size: 16 residues. CDR1 is SGHNT and CDR2 is YYREEE in the germline V gene (reference sequence). Unmatched junction bases numbered 15, after V lost 3 bases and J lost 7 bases. As DNA, the CDR3 is TGTGCCAGCAGCTCCCCCGCTCGCGGGGGGCTGGGTGAGCAGTACTTC. It encodes CASSSPARGGLGEQYF.

V is TRBV11-3 and J is TRBJ2-2, with 7 bases that match TRBD1. The CDR3 loop spans 14 amino acids. Germline trimming cut 3 bases from V and 5 bases from J; bases unmatched to any gene: 3. Per the germline V gene, CDR1 is SGHNT and CDR2 is YENEEA. CDR3 nucleotide sequence: TGTGCCAGCAGCTTGACAGGGATGACCGGGGAGCTGTTTTTT. It translates to CASSLTGMTGELFF.

This clone has just a few counts. The sample has other DNA sequences that encode this CDR3 too. The chain has TRBV7-9 and TRBJ1-5, with D perhaps matching TRBD1 (5 bases). Trimming stripped 0 bases from V and 5 bases from J, with 5 bases between. The CDR3 spans 13 residues. Germline V lookup: CDR1 SEHNR, CDR2 FQNEAQ (reference sequence). CDR3 protein: CASSLARDQPQHF. DNA of the CDR3: TGTGCCAGCAGCTTAGCCAGGGATCAGCCCCAGCATTTT.

The chain combines TRBV19 with TRBJ2-3; 10 bases match TRBD2. Germline values: CDR1 LNHDA, CDR2 SQIVND (reference sequence). This CDR3 has 18 residues. V dropped 4 bases and J dropped 0; count of bases not matched to a gene: 10. The CDR3 coding sequence is TGTGCCAGTAGTACACCGGGACTAGCGCTGGGGAGCACAGATACGCAGTATTTT. The encoded protein is CASSTPGLALGSTDTQYF.

The V and J genes are TRBV4-2 and TRBJ2-5; D not certain. The J call may be mistaken, given a closer DNA end match to TRBJ2-7. The CDR3 runs 14 residues. CDR1 LGHNA and CDR2 YNFKEQ come from the germline V gene. This CDR3 is CASSQTDTSYEQYF. CDR3 DNA: TGTGCCAGCAGCCAAACCGACACCTCCTACGAGCAGTACTTC.

The V call is TRBV29-1, the J call TRBJ2-7; D is undetermined. This CDR3 is 11 amino acids long. V gave up 4 bases and J gave up 2 bases, with 6 bases separating them. In germline, CDR1 is SQVTM, CDR2 ANQGSEA. CDR3 nucleotide sequence: TGCAGCGTTGGAGGAACCTACGAGCAGTACTTC. Translation: CSVGGTYEQYF.

V gene TRBV7-2 combines with J gene TRBJ2-3; D remains ambiguous. Between the trimmed V and J ends, which lost 3 bases and 8 bases, there was a span of 9 bases. The CDR3 is made up of 12 amino acids. In germline, CDR1 is SGHTA, CDR2 FQGNSA. The CDR3 sequence: CASSFNFGTQYF. The CDR3 bases are TGTGCCAGCAGCTTTAACTTTGGTACGCAGTATTTT.

The chain recombines TRBV9 with TRBJ2-1; no definite D call. The germline V gene encodes CDR1 SGDLS and CDR2 YYNGEE. This CDR3 contains 12 residues. The V end lost 1 base, the J end lost 7 bases, and 6 bases lay between the germline ends. CDR3 protein: CASSVSRNEQFF. The CDR3, as DNA: TGTGCCAGCAGCGTATCCAGAAATGAGCAGTTCTTC.

The gene calls are TRBV4-3 and TRBJ2-3; no clear D. Trimming pared 0 bases from V and 4 bases from J, leaving 8 bases between. The CDR3 contains 14 residues. CDR1 LGHNA and CDR2 YSLEER come from the germline V gene. The chain's CDR3 is CASSQETRPDTQYF. The CDR3 coding sequence is TGCGCCAGCAGCCAAGAGACAAGGCCAGATACGCAGTATTTT.

The rearrangement uses TRBV28 and TRBJ1-1, with 8 bases identical to TRBD1. The CDR3 is 15 amino acids. Germline CDR1 reads MDHEN; CDR2 reads SYDVKM. V shed 5 bases, J shed 4 bases, and the junction held 9 bases outside the gene matches. The CDR3 region is CASSIPGGAATEAFF. The CDR3 DNA is TGTGCCAGCAGTATCCCAGGGGGCGCCGCCACTGAAGCTTTCTTT.

CDR3 sequence: CAWSAGTAEAFF. CDR3 bases: TGTGCCTGGAGTGCAGGGACTGCGGAGGCTTTCTTT. The chain employs TRBV30 and TRBJ1-1; a possible D gene is TRBD1 (5 bases). V was pared by 1 base and J by 11 bases, with 14 bases between. This CDR3 contains 12 residues. Germline CDR1 reads GTSNPN; CDR2 reads SVGIG (reference sequence). The variable domain in full, completed from reference TRBV30 and TRBJ1-1, reads SQTIHQWPATLVQPVGSPLSLECTVEGTSNPNLYWYRQAAGRGLQLLFYSVGIGQISSEVPQNLSASRPQDRQFILSSKKLLLSDSGFYLCAWSAGTAEAFFGQGTRLTVV.

The rearrangement uses TRBV18 and TRBJ2-7; tentatively, D is TRBD1 (6 bases). The CDR3 is 15 amino acids. From germline, CDR1 is KGHSH and CDR2 LQKENI. With 0 bases removed from V and 1 base from J, the gap between germline ends came to 10 bases. CDR3 DNA sequence: TGTGCCAGCTCACCACCGGACAGCGTATCCTACGAGCAGTACTTC. This codes for CASSPPDSVSYEQYF.

CDR3 nucleotide sequence: TGTGCCAGTAGTACGTCAGACTACGAGCAGTACTTC. Translating it yields CASSTSDYEQYF. V and J are TRBV19 and TRBJ2-7; D gene unclear. The CDR3 spans 12 residues. V dropped 4 bases and J dropped 3 bases, with 7 bases sitting between them. Germline CDR1 reads LNHDA; CDR2 reads SQIVND (reference sequence).

The CDR3 DNA reads as TGTGCCAGCAGTAACCTCCCAGGGGGCGGTCGGGCTGGCTACACCTTC. Its protein is CASSNLPGGGRAGYTF. The chain carries TRBV25-1 and TRBJ1-2; 8 bases map to TRBD1. Germline loops: CDR1 MGHDK, CDR2 SYGVNS. The CDR3 extends over 16 amino acids. Trimming at V came to 5 bases and at J to 7 bases, leaving 15 bases not matched to a gene.

The V call is TRBV28, the J call TRBJ2-3; maybe TRBD2 (6 bases). The CDR3 is 13 amino acids. The germline CDR1 and CDR2 sequences are MDHEN and SYDVKM. The ends were cut back, 5 bases at V and 6 bases at J, with 12 bases in the middle. The CDR3 DNA reads as TGTGCCAGCAGTCGGGACTCCGGGGATACGCAGTATTTT. This encodes CASSRDSGDTQYF. Full variable domain (missing parts from reference TRBV28 and TRBJ2-3): DVKVTQSSRYLVKRTGEKVFLECVQDMDHENMFWYRQDPGLGLRLIYFSYDVKMKEKGDIPEGYSVSREKKERFSLILESASTNQTSMYLCASSRDSGDTQYFGPGTRLTVL.

This sequence joins TRBV9 and TRBJ2-3, with 13 positions matching TRBD2. The CDR3 covers 18 residues. Per the germline V gene, CDR1 is SGDLS and CDR2 is YYNGEE. Trimming removed 2 bases from V and 0 bases from J; junction bases left unmatched: 6. CDR3 coding DNA: TGTGCCAGCAGCGTGGGACTAGCGGGGCCTTCTAGCACAGATACGCAGTATTTT. Amino acids: CASSVGLAGPSSTDTQYF. Together with reference TRBV9 and TRBJ2-3, the CDR3 gives the full variable domain: DSGVTQTPKHLITATGQRVTLRCSPRSGDLSVYWYQQSLDQGLQFLIQYYNGEERAKGNILERFSAQQFPDLHSELNLSSLELGDSALYFCASSVGLAGPSSTDTQYFGPGTRLTVL.

The chain combines TRBV28 with TRBJ2-7; possibly TRBD2 for D (6 bases). The CDR3 is made up of 14 amino acids. Trimming took 6 bases from V and 5 from J, leaving 17 bases between them. The germline gives CDR1 MDHEN, CDR2 SYDVKM. CDR3 sequence (DNA): TGTGCCAGCAGCTACTCGGACGGGGGACACGAGCAGTACTTC. Its protein product is CASSYSDGGHEQYF.

The V gene is TRBV28, the J gene TRBJ1-2; 9 bases line up with TRBD1. Germline CDR1 is MDHEN and CDR2 is SYDVKM. This CDR3 comprises 21 residues. V shed 7 bases and J 0 bases; nucleotides not matched to a gene: 24. The CDR3 nucleotides read TGTGCCAGCACATTTCCAGGGGGGGCTTTGACAGGGGGTGTAGCTAACTATGGCTACACCTTC. Its translation: CASTFPGGALTGGVANYGYTF.

The J gene is TRBJ1-2, the V gene TRBV6-5, with 8 nucleotides matching TRBD1. The CDR3 is 13 amino acids. After removal of 6 bases from V and 6 bases from J, the junction contained 6 bases not matched to a gene. Germline values: CDR1 MNHEY, CDR2 SVGAGI. The CDR3 region has the DNA TGTGCCAGCAGAAGACAGGGGAGGAATGGCTACACCTTC. It codes for CASRRQGRNGYTF.

The V gene is TRBV7-2, the J gene TRBJ2-7, with 7 bases matching TRBD1. The V gene's germline CDR1 is SGHTA and CDR2 FQGNSA. The junction had 4 bases not matched to a gene; V was cut back by 5 bases and J by 6 bases. CDR3 length: 12 amino acids. CDR3 residues: CASSTYRGEQYF. In DNA, the CDR3 is TGTGCCAGCAGCACTTACAGGGGCGAGCAGTACTTC. Complete variable domain (other parts from reference TRBV7-2 and TRBJ2-7): GAGVSQSPSNKVTEKGKDVELRCDPISGHTALYWYRQSLGQGLEFLIYFQGNSAPDKSGLPSDRFSAERTGGSVSTLTIQRTQQEDSAVYLCASSTYRGEQYFGPGTRLTVT.

Here the CDR3 reads CASSLSTLNTEAFF. As DNA, the CDR3 is TGCGCCAGCAGCTTGAGTACACTGAACACTGAAGCTTTCTTT. The chain joins TRBV5-1 to TRBJ1-1; D not resolved. This CDR3 comprises 14 residues. V lost 1 base and J 0 bases, leaving 7 bases between the germline ends. Germline V gene data show CDR1 as SGHRS and CDR2 as YFSETQ. Filled out from reference TRBV5-1 and TRBJ1-1, the complete variable domain reads KAGVTQTPRYLIKTRGQQVTLSCSPISGHRSVSWYQQTPGQGLQFLFEYFSETQRNKGNFPGRFSGRQFSNSRSEMNVSTLELGDSALYLCASSLSTLNTEAFFGQGTRLTVV.

The rearrangement joins TRBV6-5 to TRBJ1-5; TRBD1 aligns across 8 bases. V shed 8 bases and J 6 bases; nucleotides not matched to a gene: 12. The CDR3 covers 15 residues. Germline V CDR1 and CDR2: MNHEY, SVGAGI. CDR3 DNA: TGTGCCAGCCGTCGGGACAGGTTATCCAGTCAGCCCCAGCATTTT. The encoded protein is CASRRDRLSSQPQHF.

This clone was found a few times. The chain is built from TRBV28 and TRBJ2-5; the D gene is possibly TRBD1 (6 bases). Germline V CDR1 and CDR2: MDHEN, SYDVKM. The germline V and J ends were trimmed by 2 bases and 6 bases, with 13 bases remaining between them. The length of the CDR3 is 14 residues. CDR3 protein: CASSLEGDVKTQYF. CDR3 nucleotide sequence: TGTGCCAGCAGTTTAGAGGGGGATGTCAAGACCCAGTACTTC.

This chain uses TRBV7-8 with TRBJ2-1, with D maybe TRBD2 (6 bases). V was pared by 7 bases and J by 3 bases, with 10 bases between. This CDR3 is 13 amino acids long. Germline CDR1 is SGHVS and CDR2 is FQNEAQ. CDR3 sequence: CASTLGGYNEQFF. CDR3 sequence (DNA): TGTGCCAGCACCCTCGGGGGCTACAATGAGCAGTTCTTC.

The chain recombines TRBV4-2 with TRBJ1-5; no firm D call. The length of the CDR3 is 12 residues. The germline V and J ends were trimmed by 1 base and 6 bases, with 4 bases remaining between them. CDR1 is LGHNA, CDR2 YNFKEQ, per germline. The CDR3 protein is CASSQGGQPQHF. The CDR3 nucleotides are TGTGCCAGCAGCCAAGGAGGTCAGCCCCAGCATTTT.